This TCR beta chain appears in the sequencing data of a study of T cell responses to AZD1222 COVID-19 vaccine. J lost 3 bases, V lost 4 bases, and 6 bases had no gene match. The length of the CDR3 is 16 residues. Per the germline V gene, CDR1 is SGHVS and CDR2 is FQNEAQ. Clones were sequenced by immunoSEQ multiplex PCR, and TCRdb holds only the in-frame ones, with some missing. The sample includes tens of thousands of clones, 80% to 95% of them seen just once. V and J are TRBV7-8 and TRBJ1-3, with 10 positions matching TRBD1. The material was peripheral blood, obtained 28 days after the second AZD1222 dose. The source of this sequence is an adult who received the AZD1222 COVID-19 vaccine. CDR3 nucleotides: TGTGCCAGCAGCTGGGGGACAGGGGAGGTTGGAAACACCATATATTTT. Amino acid sequence: CASSWGTGEVGNTIYF.